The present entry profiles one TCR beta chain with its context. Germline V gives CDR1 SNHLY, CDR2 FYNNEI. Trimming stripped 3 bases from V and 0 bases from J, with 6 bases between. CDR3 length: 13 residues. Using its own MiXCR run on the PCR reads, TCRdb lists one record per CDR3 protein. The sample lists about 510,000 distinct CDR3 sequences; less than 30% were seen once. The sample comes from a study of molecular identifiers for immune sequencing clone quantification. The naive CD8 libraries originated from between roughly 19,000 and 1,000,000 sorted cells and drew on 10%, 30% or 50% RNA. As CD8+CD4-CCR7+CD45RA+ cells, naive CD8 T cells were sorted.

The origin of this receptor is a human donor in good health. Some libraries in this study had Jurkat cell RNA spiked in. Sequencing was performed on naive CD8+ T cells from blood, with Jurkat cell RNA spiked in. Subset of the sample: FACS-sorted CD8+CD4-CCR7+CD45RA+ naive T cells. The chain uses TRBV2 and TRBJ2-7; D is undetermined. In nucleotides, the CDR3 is TGTGCCAGCAGTGAGGCGTTCTCCTACGAGCAGTACTTC. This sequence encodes CASSEAFSYEQYF. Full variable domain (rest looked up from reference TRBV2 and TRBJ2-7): EPEVTQTPSHQVTQMGQEVILRCVPISNHLYFYWYRQILGQKVEFLVSFYNNEISEKSEIFDDQFSVERPDGSNFTLKIRSTKLEDSAMYFCASSEAFSYEQYFGPGTRLTVT.